The rows below give T cell receptor beta chains drawn from one sample of a study of T cells in Graves' hyperthyroidism and ophthalmopathy. MiXCR was run by TCRdb on the multiplex PCR reads, yielding one entry per CDR3 protein. The sample includes 600,000 to 850,000 distinct CDR3 sequences, about 17% of them seen just once. Sequenced material: blood. These receptors all come from a woman in her fifties or sixties with Graves' hyperthyroidism that later progressed to Graves' ophthalmopathy. The CDR3 runs from the conserved cysteine through the conserved F or W. Fields, in order: D gene, V gene, clone size, J gene, CDR3 protein, CDR3 DNA. The D gene is left open where the match is weak. Clone size is shown for a subset of rows, as once, few, many or a class of expanded clone.

>TRBD1|TRBV15|-|TRBJ1-4
CATTSTGRGEKLFF
TGTGCCACCACTTCGACAGGGAGAGGAGAAAAACTGTTTTTT
>TRBD1|TRBV3-1|many|TRBJ1-1
CASSLIRGPTEAFF
TGTGCCAGCAGCCTTATCAGGGGGCCCACTGAAGCTTTCTTT
>TRBD1|TRBV9|-|TRBJ1-1
CASSVGTGGGTEAFF
TGTGCCAGCAGCGTGGGGACAGGGGGGGGCACTGAAGCTTTCTTT
>-|TRBV30|many|TRBJ2-5
CAWSVGLRQETQYF
TGTGCCTGGAGTGTCGGACTACGACAAGAGACCCAGTACTTC
>-|TRBV30|-|TRBJ1-5
CAWSVPGRGNQPQHF
TGTGCCTGGAGTGTACCTGGCAGGGGAAATCAGCCCCAGCATTTT
>TRBD1|TRBV4-1|few|TRBJ2-1
CASSQTGGNEQFF
TGCGCCAGCAGCCAGACAGGGGGCAATGAGCAGTTCTTC
>TRBD1|TRBV4-1|-|TRBJ1-4
CASSHPGQGREKLFF
TGCGCCAGCAGCCATCCGGGACAGGGACGCGAAAAACTGTTTTTT
>-|TRBV5-1|many|TRBJ2-3
CASSSRWGPSTDTQYF
TGCGCCAGCAGCTCCCGATGGGGGCCTAGCACAGATACGCAGTATTTT
>-|TRBV27|-|TRBJ2-5
CASSSTGTLDETQYF
TGTGCCAGCAGTTCTACGGGGACACTAGATGAGACCCAGTACTTC
>-|TRBV12-3/TRBV12-4|many|TRBJ1-3
CASSFGQAGSGNTIYF
TGTGCCAGCAGTTTTGGGCAGGCGGGCTCTGGAAACACCATATATTTT
>-|TRBV20-1|many|TRBJ1-2
CSASDGANYGYTF
TGCAGTGCTAGTGACGGAGCTAACTATGGCTACACCTTC
>-|TRBV6-1|-|TRBJ1-5
CASSDPSGGNQPQHF
TGTGCCAGCAGTGACCCGTCAGGGGGCAATCAGCCCCAGCATTTT
>TRBD2|TRBV7-3|few|TRBJ2-2
CASSLSGGPNTGELFF
TGTGCCAGCAGCCTTAGCGGGGGCCCGAACACCGGGGAGCTGTTTTTT
>-|TRBV2|few|TRBJ1-1
CASLGFRVSTEAFF
TGTGCCAGCCTGGGGTTTCGGGTCAGCACTGAAGCTTTCTTT
>-|TRBV5-1|many|TRBJ2-3
CASSFGQRYTDTQYF
TGCGCCAGCAGCTTTGGTCAGCGGTACACAGATACGCAGTATTTT
>-|TRBV20-1|many|TRBJ1-6
CSAAPLSYNSPLHF
TGCAGTGCCGCGCCGTTATCCTATAATTCACCCCTCCACTTT
>-|TRBV4-1|-|TRBJ2-1
CASSQDLKQFF
TGCGCCAGCAGCCAAGATCTTAAGCAGTTCTTC
>-|TRBV27|few|TRBJ2-7
CASTRGGTTDSYEQYF
TGTGCCAGCACCCGAGGCGGGACAACCGACTCCTACGAGCAGTACTTC
>-|TRBV3-1|-|TRBJ1-5
CASSPWGGASQPQHF
TGTGCCAGCAGTCCTTGGGGAGGGGCAAGTCAGCCCCAGCATTTT
>TRBD1|TRBV11-3|many|TRBJ2-5
CASSTGTGVETQYF
TGTGCCAGCAGCACCGGGACAGGGGTTGAGACCCAGTACTTC
>-|TRBV12-3/TRBV12-4|-|TRBJ2-4
CASSSAATKNIQYF
TGTGCCAGCAGTTCAGCGGCAACCAAAAACATTCAGTACTTC
>-|TRBV20-1|once|TRBJ1-5
CSAGPDNNSGGNQPQHF
TGCAGTGCTGGCCCCGATAACAATTCAGGGGGCAATCAGCCCCAGCATTTT
>-|TRBV5-5|many|TRBJ2-1
CASSSRYTGEQFF
TGTGCCAGCAGCTCCAGGTACACCGGTGAGCAGTTCTTC
>-|TRBV30|many|TRBJ1-3
CAHRQEGNTIYF
TGTGCCCATAGACAAGAAGGAAACACCATATATTTT
>TRBD1|TRBV18|-|TRBJ2-3
CASSPAGTGDTDTQYF
TGTGCCAGCTCACCAGCCGGGACAGGGGACACAGATACGCAGTATTTT
>-|TRBV11-2|many|TRBJ2-2
CASSYFTGELFF
TGTGCCAGCAGCTACTTCACCGGGGAGCTGTTTTTT
>-|TRBV3-1|many|TRBJ2-1
CASSQDTLAQNEQFF
TGTGCCAGCAGCCAAGATACGCTAGCCCAGAATGAGCAGTTCTTC
>TRBD1|TRBV6-2/TRBV6-3|-|TRBJ2-3
CASISDRGPTDTQYF
TGTGCCAGCATTTCGGACAGGGGTCCCACAGATACGCAGTATTTT
>TRBD1|TRBV19|-|TRBJ1-1
CASSMIRGQDPSGEAFF
TGTGCCAGTAGTATGATTAGGGGACAGGATCCCTCGGGTGAAGCTTTCTTT
>-|TRBV30|many|TRBJ1-3
CAWSVRRLNSGNTIYF
TGTGCCTGGAGTGTACGGCGCCTAAACTCTGGAAACACCATATATTTT
>-|TRBV20-1|-|TRBJ2-7
CSASLGADEQYF
TGCAGTGCTAGTCTAGGGGCGGACGAGCAGTACTTC
>-|TRBV11-2|many|TRBJ1-1
CASSLGPGVTEAFF
TGTGCCAGCAGCTTAGGTCCGGGGGTGACTGAAGCTTTCTTT
>TRBD2|TRBV20-1|many|TRBJ2-1
CSASPGLAYEQFF
TGCAGTGCTTCCCCTGGACTAGCGTACGAGCAGTTCTTC
>-|TRBV12-3/TRBV12-4|many|TRBJ2-5
CASSWGLQETQYF
TGTGCCAGCAGTTGGGGCCTGCAGGAGACCCAGTACTTC
>TRBD2|TRBV3-1|many|TRBJ2-5
CASSQSRTSGGRETQYF
TGTGCCAGCAGCCAGTCTCGGACTAGCGGGGGCAGGGAGACCCAGTACTTC
>TRBD1|TRBV29-1|few|TRBJ2-7
CSVESGQGAYEQYF
TGCAGCGTTGAGTCCGGACAGGGGGCTTACGAGCAGTACTTC
>-|TRBV29-1|few|TRBJ1-2
CSVENGNHYGYTF
TGCAGCGTTGAAAATGGGAATCACTATGGCTACACCTTC
>TRBD1|TRBV12-3/TRBV12-4|-|TRBJ1-3
CASSFGRGNGNTIYF
TGTGCCAGCAGTTTCGGCAGGGGGAATGGAAACACCATATATTTT
>TRBD1|TRBV20-1|-|TRBJ1-6
CSARGPGTGTRSSPLHF
TGCAGTGCTAGAGGTCCCGGGACAGGTACGAGATCTTCACCCCTCCACTTT
>TRBD1|TRBV29-1|few|TRBJ1-5
CSFTGGANQPQHF
TGCAGCTTCACAGGGGGCGCGAATCAGCCCCAGCATTTT
>-|TRBV20-1|few|TRBJ2-3
CRGSGPADTQYF
TGCAGGGGTTCCGGACCCGCAGATACGCAGTATTTT
>-|TRBV19|few|TRBJ2-2
CASSMEGGGELFF
TGTGCCAGTAGTATGGAAGGTGGCGGGGAGCTGTTTTTT